One and the same sample provided the 27 T cell receptor beta chains below, sequenced in a study of shared clonotypes between healthy human individuals. TCRdb's copy holds only in-frame clones and misses some; the assay was immunoSEQ multiplex PCR. The data hold approximately 2.3 million clones, with 80% to 95% observed a single time. Sequenced input: naive CD4+ T cells from PBMCs. The subset is: CD45RA+ positively selected. The receptors derive from a man younger than 30 in good health. Some clones in this sample may be carry-over from other donors' samples.

This rearrangement joins TRBV2 to TRBJ2-7; D ambiguous. Germline V gene lookup returns CDR1 SNHLY and CDR2 FYNNEI. V lost 6 bases to trimming and J lost 7 bases, with 13 bases between them. The CDR3 covers 12 residues. The CDR3 DNA reads TGTGCCAGCAGGGCCGACATGTCTGAGCAGTACTTC. Amino acids: CASRADMSEQYF.

The chain uses TRBV4-3 and TRBJ2-7, with a weak D call TRBD2 (5 bases). The V end lost 4 bases, the J end lost 3 bases, and 16 bases lay between the germline ends. Per the germline V gene, CDR1 is LGHNA and CDR2 is YSLEER. The CDR3 has 15 residues. CDR3 sequence: CASSPGIASGYEQYF. Here the CDR3 DNA reads TGCGCCAGCAGCCCGGGGATTGCGTCCGGCTACGAGCAGTACTTC.

The CDR3 DNA is TGCGCCAGCAGCGACCAGGGACTAGAAGCTTTCTTT. This codes for CASSDQGLEAFF. The chain has TRBV5-1 and TRBJ1-1; D perhaps matches TRBD1 (5 bases). CDR1 SGHRS and CDR2 YFSETQ come from the germline V gene. There are 12 residues in the CDR3. Deletions cut 4 bases from V and 8 bases from J, with 12 bases between. The variable domain in full, with the rest retrieved from reference TRBV5-1 and TRBJ1-1, is KAGVTQTPRYLIKTRGQQVTLSCSPISGHRSVSWYQQTPGQGLQFLFEYFSETQRNKGNFPGRFSGRQFSNSRSEMNVSTLELGDSALYLCASSDQGLEAFFGQGTRLTVV.

This clone came up once. This sequence joins TRBV6-5 and TRBJ2-7; D uncertain. Trimming left V 0 bases short and J 4 bases short, with 13 bases between. This CDR3 region has 15 residues. Germline CDR1 MNHEY, CDR2 SVGAGI. The CDR3 bases are TGTGCCAGCAGTTACTCGAGGCAGGAGTCGTACGAGCAGTACTTC. As protein: CASSYSRQESYEQYF.

In DNA, the CDR3 is TGTGCCAGCAGCTTACAGTACGAGCAGTACTTC. Its protein is CASSLQYEQYF. The chain uses TRBV13 and TRBJ2-7; D ambiguous. Trimming took 2 bases from V and 4 from J, leaving 3 bases between them. This CDR3 has 11 amino acids. Per the germline V gene, CDR1 is PRHDT and CDR2 is FYEKMQ (reference sequence).

Comments on this clone: Other nucleotide sequences in the sample specify the same CDR3. The V call is TRBV25-1, the J call TRBJ2-3; D not resolved. The CDR3 runs to 11 residues. Germline-derived CDR1 and CDR2 are MGHDK and SYGVNS. The V end was cut by 6 bases, the J end by 0 bases, with 1 base between. Written as DNA, the CDR3 is TGTGCCAGCAGGAGCACAGATACGCAGTATTTT. Amino acid sequence: CASRSTDTQYF. The complete variable domain, with remaining parts taken from reference TRBV25-1 and TRBJ2-3, reads EADIYQTPRYLVIGTGKKITLECSQTMGHDKMYWYQQDPGMELHLIHYSYGVNSTEKGDLSSESTVSRIRTEHFPLTLESARPSHTSQYLCASRSTDTQYFGPGTRLTVL.

The rearrangement uses TRBV30 and TRBJ2-7, with TRBD1 matching over 8 bases. There are 13 residues in the CDR3. Germline-derived CDR1 and CDR2 are GTSNPN and SVGIG (reference sequence). V dropped 1 base and J dropped 3; count of bases not matched to a gene: 2. CDR3 sequence: CAWSDDRGYEQYF. The CDR3 bases are TGTGCCTGGAGTGACGACAGGGGCTACGAGCAGTACTTC.

The rearrangement uses TRBV5-1 and TRBJ2-3; 13 positions match TRBD2. The V segment lost 4 bases and the J segment 4 bases; nucleotides outside the gene matches: 9. Per germline, CDR1 SGHRS and CDR2 YFSETQ. The CDR3 contains 17 residues. CDR3 protein: CASSPLGLAGAADTQYF. CDR3 nucleotides: TGCGCCAGCAGCCCGCTTGGACTAGCGGGAGCCGCAGATACGCAGTATTTT. Combining the CDR3 with reference TRBV5-1 and TRBJ2-3 gives the whole variable domain KAGVTQTPRYLIKTRGQQVTLSCSPISGHRSVSWYQQTPGQGLQFLFEYFSETQRNKGNFPGRFSGRQFSNSRSEMNVSTLELGDSALYLCASSPLGLAGAADTQYFGPGTRLTVL.

On this clone itself: Other DNA sequences within the sample encode an identical CDR3. V gene TRBV20-1 combines with J gene TRBJ2-7, with 7 bases aligning to TRBD2. Losses at the gene ends were 3 bases for V and 4 bases for J; bases not matched to a gene: 0. This CDR3 region has 11 residues. Per germline, CDR1 DFQATT and CDR2 SNEGSKA (reference sequence). In DNA, the CDR3 is TGCAGTGCTAGCGGGGGGTACGAGCAGTACTTC. Its protein is CSASGGYEQYF.

This sequence joins TRBV5-6 and TRBJ1-2, with TRBD1 identical over 11 bases. The CDR3 has 15 amino acids. V lost 4 bases, J lost 2 bases, and 4 bases stayed unmatched. CDR1 and CDR2 from the germline V gene are SGHDT and YYEEEE. CDR3 protein: CASSRWDRGNYGYTF. DNA of the CDR3: TGTGCCAGCAGCCGATGGGACAGGGGGAACTATGGCTACACCTTC.

The rearrangement links TRBV5-5 to TRBJ1-5, with 8 bases lining up with TRBD1. This CDR3 is 15 amino acids long. CDR1 is SGHKS, CDR2 YYEKEE, per germline (reference sequence). The V segment lost 1 base and the J segment 6 bases; nucleotides outside the gene matches: 6. In DNA form, the CDR3 reads TGTGCCAGCAGCTTGTCGGACAGGGCGGGTCAGCCCCAGCATTTT. Translation gives CASSLSDRAGQPQHF.

The J gene is TRBJ2-1, the V gene TRBV4-2; D might be TRBD1 or TRBD2, each matching 5 bases. The CDR3 spans 14 residues. CDR1 and CDR2 (germline): LGHNA, YNFKEQ. The germline V and J ends were trimmed by 0 bases and 9 bases, with 12 bases remaining between them. The CDR3 DNA sequence: TGTGCCAGCAGCCAAGACGGGACCCTCGGTGAGCAGTTCTTC. It codes for CASSQDGTLGEQFF.

The chain links TRBV4-1 to TRBJ1-4, with 9 bases matching TRBD1. CDR3 length equals 15 residues. CDR1 MGHRA and CDR2 YSYEKL come from the germline V gene. The V gene end was trimmed by 1 base and the J gene end by 7 bases; junction bases not matched to a gene: 4. As DNA, the CDR3 is TGCGCCAGCAGCCAAGGGGGGACAGGGAGTGAAAAACTGTTTTTT. Translation: CASSQGGTGSEKLFF.

A few counts support this clone. The V call is TRBV6-6, the J call TRBJ1-5; D ambiguous. The germline CDR1 and CDR2 sequences are MNHNY and SVGAGI (reference sequence). V shed 6 bases and J shed 5 bases, with 5 bases lying between them. The CDR3 loop spans 11 amino acids. CDR3 region: CASSGDQPQHF. The CDR3 coding sequence is TGTGCCAGCAGCGGAGATCAGCCCCAGCATTTT.

The chain employs TRBV18 and TRBJ2-1, with TRBD2 identical over 7 bases. The CDR3 spans 14 residues. After removal of 3 bases from V and 2 bases from J, the junction contained 1 base not matched to a gene. Germline-derived CDR1 and CDR2 are KGHSH and LQKENI. The CDR3 DNA is TGTGCCAGCTCACCGCTAGCGGCCTACAATGAGCAGTTCTTC. Translated: CASSPLAAYNEQFF. Looking up the rest from reference TRBV18 and TRBJ2-1 gives the full variable domain: NAGVMQNPRHLVRRRGQEARLRCSPMKGHSHVYWYRQLPEEGLKFMVYLQKENIIDESGMPKERFSAEFPKEGPSILRIQQVVRGDSAAYFCASSPLAAYNEQFFGPGTRLTVL.

This chain connects TRBV4-1 to TRBJ2-5, with D unclear. The V and J ends lost 4 bases and 2 bases respectively, with 20 bases between them. Germline V gene sequence: CDR1 MGHRA, CDR2 YSYEKL. This CDR3 has 17 amino acids. The CDR3 coding sequence is TGCGCCAGCAGCCCCCGGGCCTCATTTGGGGTACAAGAGACCCAGTACTTC. It translates to CASSPRASFGVQETQYF.

The CDR3 sequence is CASSFPGTVGAGELFF. The CDR3 DNA sequence: TGTGCCAGCAGCTTCCCTGGGACAGTTGGGGCCGGGGAGCTGTTTTTT. The chain carries TRBV5-4 and TRBJ2-2; 7 positions agree with TRBD1. The V gene's germline CDR1 is SGHNT and CDR2 YYREEE (reference sequence). Trimming removed 2 bases from V and 6 bases from J; junction bases left unmatched: 10. The CDR3 spans 16 residues.

The chain is built from TRBV5-1 and TRBJ2-3; either TRBD1 or TRBD2 may supply D (6 bases each). V was trimmed by 3 bases and J by 0 bases, leaving 11 bases between them. Germline assignment: CDR1 SGHRS and CDR2 YFSETQ. The CDR3 extends over 15 amino acids. DNA for the CDR3: TGCGCCAGCAGCTCTCGGAGGGGGAGCACAGATACGCAGTATTTT. The encoded protein is CASSSRRGSTDTQYF.

The V and J genes are TRBV10-1 and TRBJ1-2; D gene unclear. The germline CDR1 and CDR2 sequences are WNHNN and SYGVQD (reference sequence). The CDR3 contains 13 residues. The V end lost 0 bases, the J end lost 5 bases, and 7 bases lay between the germline ends. The CDR3 spells CASSESHRYGYTF. In DNA form, the CDR3 reads TGCGCCAGCAGTGAGTCCCACCGATATGGCTACACCTTC.

V is TRBV7-7 and J is TRBJ2-2; D may correspond to TRBD1 or TRBD2 (6 bases each). Per germline, CDR1 SSHAT and CDR2 FNYEAQ (reference sequence). V dropped 5 bases and J dropped 5 bases, with 18 bases sitting between them. CDR3 size: 16 residues. The chain's CDR3 is CASSRGQGLGTGELFF. For the CDR3, the DNA is TGTGCCAGCAGCCGGGGGCAAGGGCTGGGTACCGGGGAGCTGTTTTTT.

The gene calls are TRBV19 and TRBJ1-3; D call uncertain. Trimming took off 6 bases at V and 0 bases at J, with 12 bases between the two ends. Germline CDR1 and CDR2: LNHDA and SQIVND (reference sequence). This CDR3 comprises 15 residues. The CDR3 nucleotides are TGTGCCAGTAGGAGAAATTTTAACTCTGGAAACACCATATATTTT. It is translated as CASRRNFNSGNTIYF.

This clone was detected only a few times. The chain links TRBV7-9 to TRBJ2-1; TRBD2 aligns across 9 bases. This CDR3 comprises 15 residues. With 1 base clipped from V and 12 bases from J, the junction kept 10 bases outside the gene matches. CDR1 is SEHNR, CDR2 FQNEAQ, per germline (reference sequence). This chain's CDR3 is CASSLVSSGKVRQFF. Written as DNA, the CDR3 is TGTGCCAGCAGCTTAGTTTCTAGCGGGAAGGTGCGGCAGTTCTTC. Combining the CDR3 with reference TRBV7-9 and TRBJ2-1 gives the whole variable domain DTGVSQNPRHKITKRGQNVTFRCDPISEHNRLYWYRQTLGQGPEFLTYFQNEAQLEKSRLLSDRFSAERPKGSFSTLEIQRTEQGDSAMYLCASSLVSSGKVRQFFGPGTRLTVL.

This clone was observed once. The sample has other DNA sequences that encode this CDR3 too. The rearrangement joins TRBV27 to TRBJ1-2, with TRBD1 as a possible D gene (5 bases). Germline-derived CDR1 and CDR2 are MNHEY and SMNVEV (reference sequence). This CDR3 is 13 amino acids long. Trimming took off 2 bases at V and 5 bases at J, with 9 bases between the two ends. The CDR3 loop is CASSLRGVYGYTF. The CDR3 DNA reads TGTGCCAGCAGTTTACGGGGGGTTTATGGCTACACCTTC.

J is TRBJ2-7 and V is TRBV5-1; perhaps TRBD1 as D (6 bases). The germline V gene encodes CDR1 SGHRS and CDR2 YFSETQ. This CDR3 is built from 14 residues. Trimming took 6 bases from V and 2 from J, leaving 15 bases between them. CDR3 bases: TGCGCCAGCACCATACAGGGAAATACCTACGAGCAGTACTTC. It codes for CASTIQGNTYEQYF.

Comment on this clone: The junction does not match germline at one end; this may be a read error. The rearrangement links TRBV28 to TRBJ1-3, with D possibly matching TRBD1 (6 bases). The V gene's germline CDR1 is MDHEN and CDR2 SYDVKM. This CDR3 spans 18 amino acids. Here the CDR3 reads CATFAPGEGGRSGNSIYF. The CDR3 nucleotides read TGTGCCACCTTCGCCCCCGGGGAGGGGGGTAGGTCTGGAAACTCCATATATTTT.

The chain is built from TRBV27 and TRBJ2-4; 11 nucleotides agree with TRBD2. Trimming removed 6 bases from V and 7 bases from J; junction bases left unmatched: 8. Germline V gene sequence: CDR1 MNHEY, CDR2 SMNVEV (reference sequence). This CDR3 has 15 amino acids. The CDR3 DNA is TGTGCCAGCAGGGGTAGCGGGAGGGCCCTCAACATTCAGTACTTC. Its translation: CASRGSGRALNIQYF.

The chain is built from TRBV7-3 and TRBJ1-1, with D tentatively TRBD1 (5 bases). This CDR3 spans 14 amino acids. From germline, CDR1 is SGHTA and CDR2 FQGTGA. Trimming removed 4 bases from V and 3 bases from J, with 12 bases in between. CDR3 sequence: CASSSQGSHTEAFF. For the CDR3, the DNA is TGTGCCAGCAGCTCTCAGGGATCCCACACTGAAGCTTTCTTT.